The entry below describes one TCR beta chain. This specimen belongs to a study of T cell changes during pregnancy in multiple sclerosis. The CDR3 is 18 residues long. Between the trimmed V and J ends, which lost 1 base and 2 bases, there was a span of 17 bases. The germline V gene has CDR1 SGHTA and CDR2 FQGTGA. The protocol was immunoSEQ multiplex PCR, while the TCRdb copy is restricted to in-frame clones and leaves out a portion. The sample carries 70,000 to 95,000 clones, 90% to 95% recorded once. The sequence came from a female donor with multiple sclerosis, enrolled in a pregnancy study. The V and J genes are TRBV7-3 and TRBJ2-2; tentative D call: TRBD2 (6 bases). The sample was peripheral blood, taken in the third trimester of pregnancy. CDR3 DNA: TGTGCCAGCAGCTTAATTCAAGCGGGTGGGGCAAACACCGGGGAGCTGTTTTTT. Residues: CASSLIQAGGANTGELFF.